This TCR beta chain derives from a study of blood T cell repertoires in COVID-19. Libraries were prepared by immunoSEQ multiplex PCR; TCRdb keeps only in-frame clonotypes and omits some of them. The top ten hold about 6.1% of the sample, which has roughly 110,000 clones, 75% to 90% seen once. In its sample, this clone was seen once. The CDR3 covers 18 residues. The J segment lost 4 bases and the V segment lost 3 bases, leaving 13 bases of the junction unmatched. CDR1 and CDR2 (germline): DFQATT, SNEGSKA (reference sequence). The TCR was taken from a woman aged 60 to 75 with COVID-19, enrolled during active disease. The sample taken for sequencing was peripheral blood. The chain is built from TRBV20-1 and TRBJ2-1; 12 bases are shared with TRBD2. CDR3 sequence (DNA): TGCAGTGCTAGTGGGGCGGAACTAGCGGGGGGACTGTACAATGAGCAGTTCTTC. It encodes CSASGAELAGGLYNEQFF.